This T cell receptor (beta chain) was documented in a study of cytomegalovirus exposure and HLA in healthy donors listed by TCRdb under 2017. As for the study more broadly: According to a later analysis, one platform produced both the roughly 110 validation repertoires and the 666 repertoires of the first cohort. The study aimed to test whether cataloging public T cell receptors could reveal signatures of past pathogen exposure. Besides the first cohort of 500 to 700 subjects, a separate validation cohort made up of some 110 different subjects was used. High-throughput TCR immunosequencing, statistical association of individual TCRs with disease status, and machine learning were combined to predict cytomegalovirus infection status. What the research found in general, with its limitations: The authors suggested that the approach could potentially be generalized to other disease states and immunological phenotypes. In vitro tests confirmed that a few of the cytomegalovirus-associated TCR beta chains recognize cytomegalovirus antigens. The study listed 150 to 200 TCR beta chains as associated with cytomegalovirus. The classifier was reported to diagnose cytomegalovirus status with high specificity and sensitivity in both the original cohort and the validation cohort. All 130 or so repertoires were used to score co-occurrence in the validation cohort in a later analysis, because that analysis had no HLA typing for the cohort. Most TCR sequences were observed very rarely across donors, whereas some public TCRs were present in many individuals. A later analysis found that TCRs clustered in the first cohort also tended to co-occur in the 95 to 150 validation repertoires, with 94% of cluster scores above 0.

Concerning this clone: The antigen it recognizes is unknown. No per-base quality is available; no much larger clone lies one base away.

The CDR3, cysteine through phenylalanine, is 16 amino acids long. The CDR3 DNA has 48 bases and is translated from base 1. Taken from the germline V gene, the CDR1 and CDR2 loops are MDHEN and SYDVKM. V drops 4 bases and J drops 0 bases, leaving 14 bases in between. Library generation was performed with the immunoSEQ multiplex PCR assay. In the original analysis: A statistical classification framework was developed to diagnose cytomegalovirus status using the catalog of TCR beta chain sequences. Not all clones reach the TCRdb copy of this immuneACCESS table, which keeps in-frame sequences only. Checked studies attribute under half of the gap to unresolved V genes and leave the rest unexplained. V, J and clone size reflect that table, while D and trimming were determined from the DNA. The sample includes more than 50,000 clones, with about 95% observed a single time. The ten largest clones add up to about 2.1% of the sample.

Separate from the roughly 630-subject first cohort, the validation cohort of 95 to 150 subjects was the group to which the donors belonged. Material: PBMCs. The rearrangement joined TRBV28 to TRBJ2-3; the best D guess is TRBD2, with 5 bases matching. The clonotype comes from a man between 18 and 35 years old in good health and CMV-seronegative. The DNA is TGTGCCAGCAGTTCCCCGGAGGCCACTAGCACAGATACGCAGTATTTT. This encodes CASSSPEATSTDTQYF.